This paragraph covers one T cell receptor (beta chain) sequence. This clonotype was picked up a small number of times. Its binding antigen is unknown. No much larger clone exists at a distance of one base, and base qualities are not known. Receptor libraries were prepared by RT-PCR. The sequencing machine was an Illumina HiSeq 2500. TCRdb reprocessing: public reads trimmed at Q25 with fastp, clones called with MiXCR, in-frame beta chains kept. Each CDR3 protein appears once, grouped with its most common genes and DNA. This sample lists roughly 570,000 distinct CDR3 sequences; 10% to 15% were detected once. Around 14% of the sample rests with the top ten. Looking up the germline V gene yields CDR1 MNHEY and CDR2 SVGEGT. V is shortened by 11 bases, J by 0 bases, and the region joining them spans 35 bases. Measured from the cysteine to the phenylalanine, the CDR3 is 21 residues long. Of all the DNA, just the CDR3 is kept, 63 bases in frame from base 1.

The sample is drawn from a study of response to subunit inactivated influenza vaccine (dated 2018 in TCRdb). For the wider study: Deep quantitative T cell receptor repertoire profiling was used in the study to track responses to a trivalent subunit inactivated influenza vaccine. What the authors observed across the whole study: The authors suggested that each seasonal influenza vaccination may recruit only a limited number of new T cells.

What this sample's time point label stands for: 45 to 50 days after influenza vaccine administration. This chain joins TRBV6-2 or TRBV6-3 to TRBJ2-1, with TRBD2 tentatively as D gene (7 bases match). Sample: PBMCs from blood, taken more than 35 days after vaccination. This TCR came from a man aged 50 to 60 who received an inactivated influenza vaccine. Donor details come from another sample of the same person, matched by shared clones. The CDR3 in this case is CAASGAPGRAGLRSSYNEQFF. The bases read TGTGCCGCATCAGGGGCCCCGGGGAGGGCCGGTTTAAGGAGCTCCTACAATGAGCAGTTCTTC.